The rows below give T cell receptor beta chains drawn from one sample of a study of T cell responses to AZD1222 COVID-19 vaccine. Here immunoSEQ multiplex PCR was the method, and the copy in TCRdb shows in-frame clones only, minus some. The sample holds 150,000 to 180,000 clones; about 87% are singletons and the top ten take less than 3.5%. This specimen was peripheral blood, taken on day 0 of AZD1222 vaccination. The receptors were gathered from an adult in good health. Each CDR3 is given with its conserved first and last residue. Expanded clones get a size class; other rows say once, few or many, or leave the size out.

>13|TRBV3-1/TRBV3-2|-
CASSQGQVYGYTF
>13|TRBV19|-
CASRIGGEETQYF
>17|TRBV3-1/TRBV3-2|-
CASSLEHVGRATGELFF
>14|TRBV15|-
CATSRDQGGQPQHF
>14|TRBV7-9|once
CASSPTLTGETQYF
>11|TRBV6-6|-
CASSYRDPKYF
>15|TRBV5-1|few
CASSQTGTGGYEQYF
>15|TRBV6-5|-
CATQMSGGPYNEQFF
>14|TRBV20-1|-
CSASLAGASTEAFF
>15|TRBV4-3|-
CASSQDRLAGGRLFF
>13|TRBV19|-
CASTPRGSYGYTF
>20|TRBV3-1/TRBV3-2|once
CASSQDKPPRAGCSYNEQFF
>18|TRBV5-1|-
CASSLAGGELLGSAGYTF
>15|TRBV4-3|once
CASSQEQLLASPLHF
>15|TRBV7-2|-
CASSLEGGSYNEQFF
>15|TRBV5-4|-
CASSLVGQGGSPLHF
>16|TRBV18|-
CASSLDQQGQESGYTF
>15|TRBV7-2|-
CASSPRTGGPQPQHF
>15|TRBV6-1|-
CASSEGAYSNQPQHF
>13|TRBV12-3/TRBV12-4|-
CASSFLRNYGYTF
>14|TRBV7-9|-
CASSPSWGSYEQYF
>13|TRBV6-5|-
CASSTGGGYGYTF